A selection of T cell receptor beta chains follows, all from one sample in a study of long-term antiretroviral therapy in people with HIV. Clones were read by immunoSEQ multiplex PCR, and TCRdb kept only the in-frame ones, dropping some. The repertoire has approximately 25,000 clones, over 65% of them found once; the top ten carry 8% to 9%. The material sequenced was unsorted PBMCs, taken around 5 years after starting antiretroviral therapy. The receptors were sampled from a man aged 35 to 55 with HIV. Each CDR3 is given with its conserved first and last residue. The D gene is left open where the match is weak. Not every row has a clone size; where given, it reads once, few, many or a size class.

v_gene: TRBV28; abundance: NA; d_gene: NA; j_gene: TRBJ1-5; CDR3nt: TGTGCCAGCAGTGGAGCTCCAGCCAATCAGCCCCAGCATTTT; CDR3aa: CASSGAPANQPQHF
v_gene: TRBV6-5; abundance: NA; d_gene: NA; j_gene: TRBJ1-1; CDR3nt: TGTGCCAGCAGTAACGCTCCCTCACCTGCTTTCTTT; CDR3aa: CASSNAPSPAFF
v_gene: TRBV18; abundance: NA; d_gene: NA; j_gene: TRBJ1-5; CDR3nt: TGTGCCAGCTCACCGCCAACGGGGGGCGATCAGCCCCAGCATTTT; CDR3aa: CASSPPTGGDQPQHF
v_gene: TRBV9; abundance: NA; d_gene: TRBD1; j_gene: TRBJ1-1; CDR3nt: TGTGCCAGCAGCGTAGGACAGGGCCCCGGCACTGAAGCTTTCTTT; CDR3aa: CASSVGQGPGTEAFF
v_gene: TRBV19; abundance: NA; d_gene: NA; j_gene: TRBJ2-7; CDR3nt: TGTGCCAGTAGTATATCGGGGCGGGAGCAGTACTTC; CDR3aa: CASSISGREQYF
v_gene: TRBV29-1; abundance: NA; d_gene: TRBD2; j_gene: TRBJ2-5; CDR3nt: TGCAGCGTTGAACCAAGGACTAGCGGGAGTGAGACCCAGTACTTC; CDR3aa: CSVEPRTSGSETQYF
v_gene: TRBV30; abundance: NA; d_gene: NA; j_gene: TRBJ2-1; CDR3nt: TGTGCCTGGAGACCAGGTGGAGGAGTGCAGTTCTTC; CDR3aa: CAWRPGGGVQFF
v_gene: TRBV5-6; abundance: once; d_gene: NA; j_gene: TRBJ1-4; CDR3nt: TGTGCCAGCAGGACCTCGGGGAGGGCTGAAAAACTGTTTTTT; CDR3aa: CASRTSGRAEKLFF
v_gene: TRBV11-2; abundance: NA; d_gene: NA; j_gene: TRBJ2-7; CDR3nt: TGTGCCAGCAGCTTAGAGCTCGCCCCCGTTAGTGTTCGCGAGCAGTACTTC; CDR3aa: CASSLELAPVSVREQYF
v_gene: TRBV2; abundance: NA; d_gene: TRBD1; j_gene: TRBJ2-3; CDR3nt: TGTGCCAGCAGTGATGGGAGACAGGGATGGGACACAGATACGCAGTATTTT; CDR3aa: CASSDGRQGWDTDTQYF
v_gene: TRBV25-1; abundance: NA; d_gene: NA; j_gene: TRBJ1-4; CDR3nt: TGTGCCAGCAGTACTACAGGGAAGGCTAATGAAAAACTGTTTTTT; CDR3aa: CASSTTGKANEKLFF
v_gene: TRBV27; abundance: NA; d_gene: NA; j_gene: TRBJ2-4; CDR3nt: TGTGCCAGCATTGACAGGTCCTCAAACATTCAGTACTTC; CDR3aa: CASIDRSSNIQYF
v_gene: TRBV7-3; abundance: NA; d_gene: TRBD1; j_gene: TRBJ2-3; CDR3nt: TGTGCCAGCAGCTCGGGACAGGCTAGCACAGATACGCAGTATTTT; CDR3aa: CASSSGQASTDTQYF
v_gene: TRBV19; abundance: NA; d_gene: TRBD1; j_gene: TRBJ2-7; CDR3nt: TGTGCCAGTAGTATGACAGGGACCTACGAGCAGTACTTC; CDR3aa: CASSMTGTYEQYF
v_gene: TRBV6-5; abundance: NA; d_gene: TRBD1; j_gene: TRBJ1-6; CDR3nt: TGTGCCAGCAGTTGGACAGACAGGGTTTATTCACCCCTCCACTTT; CDR3aa: CASSWTDRVYSPLHF
v_gene: TRBV9; abundance: NA; d_gene: NA; j_gene: TRBJ1-4; CDR3nt: TGTGCCAGCAGCGGGGATCGAGGGGCGGATGAAAAACTGTTTTTT; CDR3aa: CASSGDRGADEKLFF